Shown below are 29 T cell receptor beta chains from a single sample sequenced in a study of T cells in Graves' hyperthyroidism and ophthalmopathy. Amplification targeted TCR beta CDR3 regions from RNA transcripts. HTBI primers were the set used in a first-round RT-PCR of the TCR CDR3. TCRdb reprocessed the multiplex PCR reads with MiXCR, giving one entry per CDR3 protein. The table includes around 420,000 distinct CDR3 sequences, approximately 13% detected once. The specimen sequenced was blood. The receptor source for this set is a young woman with Graves' hyperthyroidism.

The V and J genes are TRBV28 and TRBJ2-3; 12 nucleotides align to TRBD2. Trimming at V came to 7 bases and at J to 5 bases, leaving 28 bases not matched to a gene. This CDR3 spans 22 amino acids. Germline V gene lookup returns CDR1 MDHEN and CDR2 SYDVKM. CDR3 nucleotide sequence: TGTGCCAGCACTCAAAGGCTAGGACAGGGGAAGACTAGCGGGAGTTTCGGAGATACGCAGTATTTT. Its translation: CASTQRLGQGKTSGSFGDTQYF.

This clonotype was counted between two and nine times. This rearrangement joins TRBV29-1 to TRBJ2-1; D is uncertain. The germline V gene has CDR1 SQVTM and CDR2 ANQGSEA. CDR3 length equals 14 residues. Trimming removed 2 bases at V and 6 bases at J, with 14 bases between. CDR3 DNA sequence: TGCAGCGTTGAAAGTGGGAACCACCCCAATGAGCAGTTCTTC. Its translation is CSVESGNHPNEQFF.

This clonotype showed up just a few times. At one end, the junction sequence differs from germline, possibly due to a read error. This sequence joins TRBV3-1 and TRBJ1-2; D gene ambiguous. This CDR3 comprises 15 residues. Germline V gene sequence: CDR1 LGHDT, CDR2 YNNKEL (reference sequence). DNA for the CDR3: TGTACCAGCAGCCTTTCAGACGTATCCGGTCGCGGCTACACCTTC. Translation: CTSSLSDVSGRGYTF.

In this sample, this clonotype turned up many times. One junction end does not reproduce the germline sequence, and a read error may be involved. The CDR3 here is CASRDRGRGNQPQHF. CDR3 nucleotide sequence: TGCGCCAGCCGTGACAGGGGGCGAGGCAATCAGCCCCAGCATTTT. The V gene is TRBV10-2, the J gene TRBJ1-5, with 10 bases aligning to TRBD1. The V gene's germline CDR1 is WSHSY and CDR2 SAAADI. This CDR3 is built from 15 residues.

This clonotype was seen repeatedly, ten times or more. This chain links TRBV28 with TRBJ2-3; TRBD1 agrees at 7 bases. With V trimmed by 5 bases and J by 6 bases, 17 bases remained unmatched. Germline V gene sequence: CDR1 MDHEN, CDR2 SYDVKM. CDR3 length: 17 amino acids. The chain's CDR3 is CASSLVRQGLFGDTQYF. CDR3 in DNA: TGTGCCAGCAGTCTTGTGAGACAGGGCCTTTTCGGTGATACGCAGTATTTT.

This clonotype was seen only a few times. This sequence may be a read error, since a much larger clone differs from it by one base. This rearrangement joins TRBV20-1 to TRBJ2-7; 7 nucleotides match TRBD2. The CDR3 is 13 amino acids. Trimming took 4 bases from V and 2 from J; bases not matched to a gene: 5. CDR1 is DFQATT and CDR2 is SNEGSKA in the germline V gene (reference sequence). This chain's CDR3 is CSATASGTYEQYF. The CDR3 DNA sequence: TGCAGTGCTACGGCTAGCGGTACCTACGAGCAGTACTTC.

This rearrangement joins TRBV20-1 to TRBJ2-1; D is unresolved. This CDR3 is built from 12 residues. Trimming took off 3 bases at V and 7 bases at J, with 10 bases between the two ends. Looked up from germline, CDR1 is DFQATT and CDR2 is SNEGSKA (reference sequence). Here the CDR3 DNA reads TGCAGTGCTAGGAAGAGCAGGAATGAGCAGTTCTTC. It specifies CSARKSRNEQFF.

The J gene is TRBJ2-7, the V gene TRBV6-4, with TRBD2 identical over 9 bases. This CDR3 has 14 amino acids. Unmatched junction bases numbered 2, after V lost 3 bases and J lost 2 bases. Germline CDR1 reads MRHNA; CDR2 reads SNTAGT. CDR3 loop: CASSEASGTYEQYF. CDR3 nucleotide sequence: TGTGCCAGCAGTGAGGCTAGCGGGACCTACGAGCAGTACTTC.

In its sample, this clonotype was seen a few times. The rearrangement links TRBV3-1 to TRBJ2-5; 9 positions agree with TRBD2. J was trimmed by 5 bases and V by 0 bases; bases with no gene match: 7. The CDR3 spans 16 residues. CDR1 and CDR2 (germline): LGHDT, YNNKEL (reference sequence). Here the CDR3 DNA reads TGTGCCAGCAGCCAAGACCCGCGGGAGGGCCGGGAGACCCAGTACTTC. This sequence encodes CASSQDPREGRETQYF.

Points on this clonotype: A much larger clone lies a single base off, so this may be a read error. CDR3 nucleotide sequence: TGTGCCAGCAGCTTAACGGACAGGGTGCGCGGCTACACCTTC. Protein product: CASSLTDRVRGYTF. The rearrangement uses TRBV7-9 and TRBJ1-2, with 8 bases that match TRBD1. V was clipped by 2 bases and J by 8 bases; unmatched bases: 7. This CDR3 is 14 amino acids long. CDR1 SEHNR and CDR2 FQNEAQ come from the germline V gene (reference sequence).

V gene TRBV5-1 combines with J gene TRBJ1-2; 9 nucleotides line up with TRBD1. The CDR3 length is 14 residues. V gave up 5 bases and J gave up 8 bases; unmatched junction bases: 10. Germline V gives CDR1 SGHRS, CDR2 YFSETQ. CDR3 amino acids: CASRLSGTGSGYTF. The CDR3 nucleotides are TGCGCCAGCAGACTGTCCGGGACAGGGAGCGGCTACACCTTC.

In this sample, this clonotype turned up many times. The chain uses TRBV5-1 and TRBJ2-1; TRBD1 agrees at 7 bases. Germline CDR1 reads SGHRS; CDR2 reads YFSETQ. The V segment lost 7 bases and the J segment 2 bases; nucleotides outside the gene matches: 12. CDR3 length: 16 amino acids. The DNA for the CDR3 is TGCGCCAGCTCGTACCCGTGGGACAGTCCCTACAATGAGCAGTTCTTC. This codes for CASSYPWDSPYNEQFF.

This clonotype was seen ten or more times. The chain recombines TRBV2 with TRBJ2-2; D is unresolved. Deletions cut 0 bases from V and 7 bases from J, with 12 bases between. In germline, CDR1 is SNHLY, CDR2 FYNNEI. This CDR3 region has 15 residues. CDR3 sequence reads: CASSEARPTGGELFF. In DNA, the CDR3 is TGTGCCAGCAGTGAAGCGCGGCCAACGGGCGGGGAGCTGTTTTTT.

Only a few counts were recorded for this clonotype. The chain carries TRBV7-9 and TRBJ2-2, with 8 bases identical to TRBD1. CDR3 size: 15 residues. V dropped 7 bases and J dropped 3; count of bases not matched to a gene: 7. Germline CDR1 and CDR2: SEHNR and FQNEAQ (reference sequence). The DNA of the CDR3 is TGTGCCAGCAACTATCTGGGACAGGACACCGGGGAGCTGTTTTTT. Residues: CASNYLGQDTGELFF.

Written as DNA, the CDR3 is TGTGCCACCAGTGATTTGTTATACCGTGGGTCAGGGTACAGCAATCAGCCCCAGCATTTT. Translation gives CATSDLLYRGSGYSNQPQHF. V is TRBV24-1 and J is TRBJ1-5; TRBD1 is a possible D gene (5 bases). Trimming took off 0 bases at V and 1 base at J, with 21 bases between the two ends. Germline loops: CDR1 KGHDR, CDR2 SFDVKD. CDR3 length: 20 residues.

Ten or more counts support this clonotype. The J gene is TRBJ1-2, the V gene TRBV19, with 9 bases lining up with TRBD1. Germline-derived CDR1 and CDR2 are LNHDA and SQIVND (reference sequence). This CDR3 spans 15 amino acids. The V and J ends lost 5 bases and 8 bases, in that order; junction bases with no gene match: 12. The CDR3 coding sequence is TGTGCCAGTAGTTTTTTATCGGGACAGGGAGGCGGCTACACCTTC. Translation gives CASSFLSGQGGGYTF.

This chain links TRBV27 with TRBJ2-1; 7 nucleotides agree with TRBD2. The V segment lost 2 bases and the J segment 4 bases; nucleotides outside the gene matches: 5. The length of the CDR3 is 15 residues. Per the germline V gene, CDR1 is MNHEY and CDR2 is SMNVEV (reference sequence). CDR3 region: CASSLRGGDYNEQFF. The CDR3 bases are TGTGCCAGCAGTTTAAGGGGAGGGGATTACAATGAGCAGTTCTTC.

This clonotype was seen a few times. The V call is TRBV29-1, the J call TRBJ2-7; 8 nucleotides match TRBD1. The CDR3 spans 13 residues. J gave up 4 bases and V 4 bases, and 6 bases lay outside the gene matches. Per germline, CDR1 SQVTM and CDR2 ANQGSEA. This CDR3 is CSVVDRVGYEQYF. The CDR3 DNA is TGCAGCGTTGTGGACAGGGTTGGTTACGAGCAGTACTTC.

This clonotype was seen repeatedly, ten times or more. This chain's CDR3 is CSARGTGQSYEQYF. The CDR3, as DNA: TGCAGTGCTAGAGGGACAGGCCAATCCTACGAGCAGTACTTC. The rearrangement uses TRBV20-1 and TRBJ2-7; 7 nucleotides align to TRBD1. The CDR3 has 14 residues. V was pared by 1 base and J by 1 base, with 4 bases of the junction left unmatched. Germline CDR1 reads DFQATT; CDR2 reads SNEGSKA (reference sequence).

The chain joins TRBV6-1 to TRBJ2-1, with D possibly being TRBD1 (6 bases). The CDR3 has 15 amino acids. From germline, CDR1 is MNHNS and CDR2 SASEGT. Trimming cost V 6 bases and J 4 bases, with 16 bases left between them. CDR3 coding DNA: TGTGCCAGCAGCCCCGGGACATCCTTTTACAATGAGCAGTTCTTC. This codes for CASSPGTSFYNEQFF.

The rearrangement joins TRBV15 to TRBJ1-5; D not certain. This CDR3 contains 13 residues. Germline V CDR1 and CDR2: LNHNV, YYDKDF (reference sequence). Between the trimmed V and J ends, which lost 3 bases and 9 bases, there was a span of 12 bases. The CDR3: CATSRDWTRPQHF. CDR3 in DNA: TGTGCCACCAGCAGGGATTGGACGAGGCCCCAGCATTTT.

The rearrangement uses TRBV28 and TRBJ1-1; TRBD1 matches at 7 bases. CDR3 length: 15 amino acids. Trimming took 4 bases from V and 0 from J; bases not matched to a gene: 5. CDR1 is MDHEN and CDR2 is SYDVKM in the germline V gene. CDR3 amino acids: CASSSGGLMNTEAFF. The CDR3 bases are TGTGCCAGCAGTTCAGGGGGGCTCATGAACACTGAAGCTTTCTTT.

This clonotype was detected many times. CDR3 DNA: TGTGCCAGCAGTCCCGGACAGATCCGTGCTTTCTTT. Amino acids: CASSPGQIRAFF. J is TRBJ1-1 and V is TRBV12-3 or TRBV12-4; tentatively, D is TRBD1 (6 bases). Trimming left V 5 bases short and J 11 bases short, with 15 bases between. The CDR3 has 12 amino acids.

The chain has TRBV20-1 and TRBJ2-2, with TRBD2 as a possible D gene (6 bases). The CDR3 is 15 residues long. Germline lookup yields CDR1 DFQATT and CDR2 SNEGSKA (reference sequence). The V end lost 5 bases, the J end lost 0 bases, and 13 bases lay between the germline ends. CDR3 in amino acids: CSAERLAPNTGELFF. CDR3 bases: TGCAGTGCTGAGAGGCTAGCGCCGAACACCGGGGAGCTGTTTTTT.

This clonotype was counted many times. V gene TRBV7-2 combines with J gene TRBJ2-7; tentative D call: TRBD2 (6 bases). Between the trimmed V and J ends, which lost 1 base and 6 bases, there was a span of 13 bases. Germline values: CDR1 SGHTA, CDR2 FQGNSA. This CDR3 has 14 residues. The CDR3 reads CASSLVAAGGEQYF. CDR3 sequence (DNA): TGTGCCAGCAGCTTAGTGGCAGCGGGTGGCGAGCAGTACTTC.

This clonotype was seen repeatedly, ten times or more. The chain is built from TRBV7-3 and TRBJ2-3; the D is unclear. This CDR3 comprises 14 residues. Trimming took 2 bases from V and 1 from J, leaving 7 bases between them. The germline V gene has CDR1 SGHTA and CDR2 FQGTGA. Written as DNA, the CDR3 is TGTGCCAGCAGCTTACGCCTGGGCACAGATACGCAGTATTTT. It is translated as CASSLRLGTDTQYF.

This clonotype was counted ten times or more. The V and J genes are TRBV9 and TRBJ2-7; 8 bases align to TRBD2. CDR1 and CDR2 from the germline V gene are SGDLS and YYNGEE. This CDR3 is built from 16 residues. The junction had 9 bases not matched to a gene; V was cut back by 4 bases and J by 0 bases. CDR3 nucleotide sequence: TGTGCCAGCAGCCCCCAACTAGCGGAGCTCTCCTACGAGCAGTACTTC. Protein sequence: CASSPQLAELSYEQYF.

This clonotype appeared a single time. An end of the junction does not agree with germline; a read error may underlie this. V is TRBV27 and J is TRBJ2-5; D gene ambiguous. The germline V gene encodes CDR1 MNHEY and CDR2 SMNVEV (reference sequence). The CDR3 loop spans 17 amino acids. As DNA, the CDR3 is TGTGCCAGCAGCCCCACACACCCCCCCGAAGCCCCAGAGGCCCAGTACTTC. It specifies CASSPTHPPEAPEAQYF.

At least ten counts were recorded for this clonotype. The chain couples TRBV20-1 to TRBJ2-7; the match to TRBD2 covers 9 bases. Germline V gene lookup returns CDR1 DFQATT and CDR2 SNEGSKA (reference sequence). Trimming removed 0 bases from V and 3 bases from J; junction bases left unmatched: 15. The CDR3 totals 18 residues. CDR3 coding DNA: TGCAGTGCTAGAGATTCAGGGGCTGGTCCTAGCGGGATCTACGAGCAGTACTTC. Encoded protein: CSARDSGAGPSGIYEQYF.